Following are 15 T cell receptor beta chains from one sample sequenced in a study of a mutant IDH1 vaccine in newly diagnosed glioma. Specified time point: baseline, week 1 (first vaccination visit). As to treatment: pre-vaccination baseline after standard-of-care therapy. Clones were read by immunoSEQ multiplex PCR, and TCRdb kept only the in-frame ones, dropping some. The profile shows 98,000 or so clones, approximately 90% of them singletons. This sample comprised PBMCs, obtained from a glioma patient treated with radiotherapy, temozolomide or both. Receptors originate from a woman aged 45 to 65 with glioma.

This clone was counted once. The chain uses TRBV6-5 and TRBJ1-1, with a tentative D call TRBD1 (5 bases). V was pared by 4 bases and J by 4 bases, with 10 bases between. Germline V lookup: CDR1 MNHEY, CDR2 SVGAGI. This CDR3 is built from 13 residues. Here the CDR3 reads CASSSQGGTEAFF. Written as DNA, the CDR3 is TGTGCCAGCAGTTCTCAGGGAGGCACTGAAGCTTTCTTT.

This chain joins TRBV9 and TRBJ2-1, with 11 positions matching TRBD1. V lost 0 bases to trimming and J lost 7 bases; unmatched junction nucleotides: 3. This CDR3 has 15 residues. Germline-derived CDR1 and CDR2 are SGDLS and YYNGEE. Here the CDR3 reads CASSVGTGGRNEQFF. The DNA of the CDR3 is TGTGCCAGCAGCGTAGGGACAGGGGGCAGAAATGAGCAGTTCTTC.

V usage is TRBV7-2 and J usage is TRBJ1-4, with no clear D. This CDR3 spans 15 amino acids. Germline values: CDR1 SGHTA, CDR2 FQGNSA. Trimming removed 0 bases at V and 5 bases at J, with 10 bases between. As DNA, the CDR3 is TGTGCCAGCAGCTTAGCGTTCGGGAAAAATGAAAAACTGTTTTTT. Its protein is CASSLAFGKNEKLFF.

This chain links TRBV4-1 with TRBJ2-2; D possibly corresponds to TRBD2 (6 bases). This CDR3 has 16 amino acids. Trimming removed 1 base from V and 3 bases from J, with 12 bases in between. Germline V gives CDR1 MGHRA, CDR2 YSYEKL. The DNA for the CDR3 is TGCGCCAGCAGCCAAGTTTGGGAGCGGGACACCGGGGAGCTGTTTTTT. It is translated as CASSQVWERDTGELFF.

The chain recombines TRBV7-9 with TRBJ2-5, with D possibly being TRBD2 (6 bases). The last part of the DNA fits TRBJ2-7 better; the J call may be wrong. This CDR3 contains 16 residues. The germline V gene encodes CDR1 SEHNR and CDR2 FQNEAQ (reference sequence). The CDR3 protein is CASSSPRGRISYEQYF. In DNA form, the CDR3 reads TGTGCCAGCAGCTCCCCGCGGGGACGGATCTCCTACGAGCAGTACTTC.

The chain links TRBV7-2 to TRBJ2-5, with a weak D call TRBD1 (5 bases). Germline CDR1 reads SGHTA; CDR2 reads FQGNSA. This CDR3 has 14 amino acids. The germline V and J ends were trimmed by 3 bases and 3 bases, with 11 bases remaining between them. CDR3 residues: CASSLNGAKETQYF. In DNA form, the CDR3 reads TGTGCCAGCAGCTTGAATGGGGCCAAAGAGACCCAGTACTTC.

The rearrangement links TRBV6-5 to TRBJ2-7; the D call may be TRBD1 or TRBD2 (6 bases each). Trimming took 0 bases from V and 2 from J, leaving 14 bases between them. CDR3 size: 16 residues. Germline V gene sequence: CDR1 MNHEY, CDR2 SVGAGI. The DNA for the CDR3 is TGTGCCAGCAGTTACTCGGAGGGGACACTAACCTACGAGCAGTACTTC. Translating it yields CASSYSEGTLTYEQYF.

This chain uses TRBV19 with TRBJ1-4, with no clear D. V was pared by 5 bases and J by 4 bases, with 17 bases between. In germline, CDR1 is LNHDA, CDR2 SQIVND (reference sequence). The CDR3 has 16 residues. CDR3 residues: CASSRDRAGLNEKLFF. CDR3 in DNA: TGTGCCAGTAGTCGAGATAGGGCTGGCCTTAATGAAAAACTGTTTTTT.

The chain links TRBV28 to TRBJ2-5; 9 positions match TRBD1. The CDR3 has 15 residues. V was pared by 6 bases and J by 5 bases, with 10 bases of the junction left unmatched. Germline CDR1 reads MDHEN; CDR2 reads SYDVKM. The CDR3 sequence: CASRQRTGEGETQYF. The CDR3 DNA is TGTGCCAGCAGGCAGCGGACAGGGGAAGGGGAGACCCAGTACTTC.

This CDR3 is CASSGSLGTDTQYF. CDR3 sequence (DNA): TGTGCCAGCAGTGGGTCACTTGGCACAGATACGCAGTATTTT. The V call is TRBV6-1, the J call TRBJ2-3; no definite D call. The germline gives CDR1 MNHNS, CDR2 SASEGT. CDR3 length equals 14 residues. Trimming stripped 4 bases from V and 1 base from J, with 9 bases between.

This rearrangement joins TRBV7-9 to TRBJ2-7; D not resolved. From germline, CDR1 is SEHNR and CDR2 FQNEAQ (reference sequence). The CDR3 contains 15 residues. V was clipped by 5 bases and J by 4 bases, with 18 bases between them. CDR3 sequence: CASSPITSPLYEQYF. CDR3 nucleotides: TGTGCCAGCAGCCCCATCACAAGCCCCCTATACGAGCAGTACTTC.

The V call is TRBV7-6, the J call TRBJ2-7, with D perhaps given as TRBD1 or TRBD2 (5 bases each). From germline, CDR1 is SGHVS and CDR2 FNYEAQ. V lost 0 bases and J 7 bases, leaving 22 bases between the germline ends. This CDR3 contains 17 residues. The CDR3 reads CASSLAESGALFGEQYF. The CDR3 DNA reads TGTGCCAGCAGCTTAGCTGAATCCGGGGCCCTTTTCGGGGAGCAGTACTTC.

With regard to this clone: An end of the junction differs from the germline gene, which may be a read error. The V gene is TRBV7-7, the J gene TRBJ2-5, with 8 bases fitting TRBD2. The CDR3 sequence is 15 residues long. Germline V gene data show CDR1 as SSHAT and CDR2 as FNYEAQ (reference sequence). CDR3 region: CASSLERGRDETQYF. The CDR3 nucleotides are TGTGCTAGCAGCTTAGAGCGGGGGAGGGACGAGACCCAGTACTTC.

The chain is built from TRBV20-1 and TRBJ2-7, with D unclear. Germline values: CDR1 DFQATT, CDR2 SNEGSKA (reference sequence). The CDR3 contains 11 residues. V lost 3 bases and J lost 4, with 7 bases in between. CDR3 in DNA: TGCAGTGCTAGGGCTTTGTACGAGCAGTACTTC. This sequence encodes CSARALYEQYF.

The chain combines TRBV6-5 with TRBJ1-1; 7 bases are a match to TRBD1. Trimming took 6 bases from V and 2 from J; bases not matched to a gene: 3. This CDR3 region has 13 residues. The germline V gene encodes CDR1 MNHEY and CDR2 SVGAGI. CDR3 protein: CASRGQRNTEAFF. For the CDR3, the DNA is TGTGCCAGCAGGGGACAGAGAAACACTGAAGCTTTCTTT.